This entry lists 14 T cell receptor beta chains sequenced from one sample in a study of CD8+ T cells in alopecia areata. Following extraction, RNA underwent reverse transcription to cDNA, which served as the sequencing template. TCRdb keeps only in-frame clones here, not all; method: immunoSEQ multiplex PCR. Among 98,000 or so clones listed, under 60% were seen once. The sequenced material came from NKG2D-low CD8+ T cells sorted from blood. The source of these receptors is a human donor with alopecia areata.

V usage is TRBV2 and J usage is TRBJ1-1; D not resolved. Trimming pared 3 bases from V and 6 bases from J, leaving 2 bases between. Germline CDR1 and CDR2: SNHLY and FYNNEI. The CDR3 has 10 amino acids. The CDR3 nucleotides are TGTGCCAGCAGTGACCCTGAAGCTTTCTTT. It codes for CASSDPEAFF.

The V gene is TRBV5-6, the J gene TRBJ1-2; tentative D call: TRBD1 (6 bases). The CDR3 consists of 14 residues. The ends were cut back, 0 bases at V and 8 bases at J, with 14 bases in the middle. In germline, CDR1 is SGHDT, CDR2 YYEEEE. CDR3 in amino acids: CASSLEGRGRGYTF. CDR3 DNA sequence: TGTGCCAGCAGCTTGGAGGGCAGGGGAAGAGGCTACACCTTC.

The chain couples TRBV27 to TRBJ2-7; 8 bases align to TRBD1. With V trimmed by 5 bases and J by 2 bases, 5 bases remained unmatched. The V gene's germline CDR1 is MNHEY and CDR2 SMNVEV (reference sequence). The length of the CDR3 is 14 residues. For the CDR3, the DNA is TGTGCCAGCAGTACGAAGGACAGGGCCTACGAGCAGTACTTC. Its protein product is CASSTKDRAYEQYF.

The chain uses TRBV28 and TRBJ2-5, with D maybe TRBD1 (6 bases). Trimming pared 5 bases from V and 4 bases from J, leaving 14 bases between. Germline V gene sequence: CDR1 MDHEN, CDR2 SYDVKM. CDR3 size: 14 residues. The CDR3 spells CASSEVGARETQYF. The CDR3 DNA reads TGTGCCAGCAGTGAAGTGGGGGCGCGAGAGACCCAGTACTTC. The whole variable domain, filled in from reference TRBV28 and TRBJ2-5, reads DVKVTQSSRYLVKRTGEKVFLECVQDMDHENMFWYRQDPGLGLRLIYFSYDVKMKEKGDIPEGYSVSREKKERFSLILESASTNQTSMYLCASSEVGARETQYFGPGTRLLVL.

This chain uses TRBV5-4 with TRBJ1-1, with D perhaps TRBD1 (5 bases). This CDR3 comprises 14 residues. Per germline, CDR1 SGHNT and CDR2 YYREEE (reference sequence). Trimming removed 3 bases at V and 6 bases at J, with 15 bases between. The CDR3 coding sequence is TGTGCCAGCAGCTGGACTGTCGGGGACGCTGAAGCTTTCTTT. Protein product: CASSWTVGDAEAFF.

Details on this clone: Relative to the germline gene, one junction end is altered; a read error may explain this. The chain couples TRBV2 to TRBJ2-2, with TRBD1 identical over 10 bases. In germline, CDR1 is SNHLY, CDR2 FYNNEI. The CDR3 is 16 residues long. The CDR3 DNA is TGTGCCAGCAGCGAAGACAGGGGGCGGAACACCGGGGAGCTGTTTTTT. Translating gives CASSEDRGRNTGELFF.

The chain joins TRBV11-2 to TRBJ2-7, with D maybe TRBD2 (6 bases). In germline, CDR1 is SGHAT, CDR2 FQNNGV. The CDR3 has 15 amino acids. Trimming pared 1 base from V and 0 bases from J, leaving 10 bases between. For the CDR3, the DNA is TGTGCCAGCAGCTTAGGGCTAGCGAGCTCCTACGAGCAGTACTTC. Amino acid sequence: CASSLGLASSYEQYF.

This clone was seen a few times. V and J are TRBV29-1 and TRBJ1-4; D remains ambiguous. V was cut by 3 bases and J by 5 bases, with 16 bases left in between. The germline gives CDR1 SQVTM, CDR2 ANQGSEA. The CDR3 extends over 15 amino acids. CDR3 amino acids: CSVDLGPGANEKLFF. CDR3 nucleotide sequence: TGCAGCGTTGATCTCGGACCGGGTGCAAATGAAAAACTGTTTTTT.

The V gene is TRBV27, the J gene TRBJ2-2; unclear D gene. The V gene's germline CDR1 is MNHEY and CDR2 SMNVEV (reference sequence). Trimming cost V 3 bases and J 3 bases, with 2 bases left between them. CDR3 length equals 12 residues. The CDR3 region is CASSLDTGELFF. The DNA for the CDR3 is TGTGCCAGCAGTTTGGACACCGGGGAGCTGTTTTTT.

The chain links TRBV27 to TRBJ2-7; D remains ambiguous. This CDR3 region has 13 residues. Trimming removed 0 bases at V and 7 bases at J, with 10 bases between. Per germline, CDR1 MNHEY and CDR2 SMNVEV (reference sequence). In nucleotides, the CDR3 is TGTGCCAGCAGTTTATCTGGCTGGCCGGAGCAGTACTTC. The encoded protein is CASSLSGWPEQYF.

This clone is a singleton in its sample. J is TRBJ2-3 and V is TRBV9; D is undetermined. This CDR3 is 15 amino acids long. The V gene lost 0 bases and the J gene lost 0 bases, with 8 bases spanning the gap. Germline CDR1 and CDR2: SGDLS and YYNGEE. As DNA, the CDR3 is TGTGCCAGCAGCGTAGACGGCATTAGCACAGATACGCAGTATTTT. Translation gives CASSVDGISTDTQYF.

This chain links TRBV28 with TRBJ2-5; D unclear. Germline CDR1 is MDHEN and CDR2 is SYDVKM. The CDR3 is 13 residues long. With 1 base removed from V and 3 bases from J, the gap between germline ends came to 6 bases. CDR3 in DNA: TGTGCCAGCAGTTTATCCCAGGAAGAGACCCAGTACTTC. Its translation: CASSLSQEETQYF.

The rearrangement links TRBV10-3 to TRBJ2-7; 7 nucleotides line up with TRBD1. Unmatched junction bases numbered 15, after V lost 10 bases and J lost 0 bases. Germline V gene lookup returns CDR1 ENHRY and CDR2 SYGVKD. The CDR3 spans 16 residues. The CDR3 region is CATTGNKGASSYEQYF. In DNA form, the CDR3 reads TGTGCCACCACCGGGAACAAGGGGGCTTCCTCCTACGAGCAGTACTTC.

V gene TRBV7-9 combines with J gene TRBJ1-1; D gene uncertain. Germline V gives CDR1 SEHNR, CDR2 FQNEAQ (reference sequence). This CDR3 is 14 amino acids long. V was pared by 5 bases and J by 4 bases, with 14 bases between. In DNA, the CDR3 is TGTGCCAGCAGCCCGACTATGGTGGGCACTGAAGCTTTCTTT. This codes for CASSPTMVGTEAFF.